Below are 30 T cell receptor beta chains sequenced from a single sample in a study of blood T cell repertoires in COVID-19. This table comes from immunoSEQ multiplex PCR, and its TCRdb copy is limited to in-frame clones, with some not included. The repertoire holds about 290,000 clones, with 85% as singletons. Sequenced material: peripheral blood. The source of these receptors is a woman aged 45-65 years with active or convalescent COVID-19.

V and J are TRBV6-4 and TRBJ2-1, with no clear D. The CDR3 has 13 amino acids. The ends were cut back, 0 bases at V and 9 bases at J, with 9 bases in the middle. The germline CDR1 and CDR2 sequences are MRHNA and SNTAGT. The CDR3 sequence is CASSDSETTEQFF. The CDR3 bases are TGTGCCAGCAGTGACTCGGAGACCACTGAGCAGTTCTTC.

This clone is a singleton in its sample. The CDR3 sequence is CASSQDLKRVSYEQYF. The CDR3 region has the DNA TGTGCCAGCAGCCAAGATCTCAAGCGGGTTTCCTACGAGCAGTACTTC. The V gene is TRBV3-1 (or the pseudogene TRBV3-2), the J gene TRBJ2-7, with D perhaps matching TRBD2 (6 bases). Trimming left V 0 bases short and J 1 base short, with 13 bases between. Germline CDR1 LGHDT, CDR2 YNNKEL (reference sequence). There are 16 residues in the CDR3.

The rearrangement links TRBV29-1 to TRBJ2-7; no definite D call. V lost 5 bases, J lost 0 bases, and 8 bases lay in between. CDR3 length: 12 residues. The germline V gene has CDR1 SQVTM and CDR2 ANQGSEA. The CDR3 DNA follows: TGCAGCGTTACCTCGAGCTCCTACGAGCAGTACTTC. The encoded protein is CSVTSSSYEQYF.

The chain links TRBV9 to TRBJ2-1; 8 positions agree with TRBD2. Trimming took 0 bases from V and 7 from J; bases not matched to a gene: 9. The length of the CDR3 is 16 residues. CDR1 is SGDLS and CDR2 is YYNGEE in the germline V gene. In nucleotides, the CDR3 is TGTGCCAGCAGCGTAGCCCCGGGAGGGCTTCGGAATGAGCAGTTCTTC. Translating it yields CASSVAPGGLRNEQFF.

This clone was seen only a few times. The V and J genes are TRBV19 and TRBJ1-4; the match to TRBD1 covers 7 bases. CDR3 length: 15 residues. The V and J ends lost 7 bases and 7 bases, in that order; junction bases with no gene match: 12. The germline gives CDR1 LNHDA, CDR2 SQIVND (reference sequence). CDR3 region: CASNRIVAGGEKLFF. Here the CDR3 DNA reads TGTGCCAGTAACCGGATCGTCGCAGGGGGTGAAAAACTGTTTTTT.

This clone was seen more than once but under ten times. The genes are TRBV30 and TRBJ2-7, with D perhaps TRBD2 (6 bases). V was clipped by 7 bases and J by 2 bases, with 9 bases between them. Germline CDR1 and CDR2: GTSNPN and SVGIG (reference sequence). This CDR3 is built from 11 residues. DNA for the CDR3: TGTGCCTCGGGGAGGCCCTACGAGCAGTACTTC. Translated, it gives CASGRPYEQYF.

J is TRBJ1-2 and V is TRBV11-1; 7 positions match TRBD1. The CDR3 has 13 residues. J was trimmed by 8 bases and V by 6 bases; bases with no gene match: 9. Germline assignment: CDR1 SGHAT and CDR2 FQDESV (reference sequence). The CDR3 here is CASRVTGTGGYTF. CDR3 DNA sequence: TGTGCCAGCAGGGTGACAGGGACGGGCGGCTACACCTTC.

The rearrangement uses TRBV28 and TRBJ2-1; the match to TRBD2 covers 13 bases. V lost 2 bases, J lost 7 bases, and 8 bases stayed unmatched. CDR3 length equals 17 residues. Looked up from germline, CDR1 is MDHEN and CDR2 is SYDVKM. CDR3 bases: TGTGCCAGCAGTTTACGAACTAGCGGGAGGGTGCGGAATGAGCAGTTCTTC. Protein: CASSLRTSGRVRNEQFF.

The chain uses TRBV30 and TRBJ2-3, with a weak D call TRBD2 (5 bases). Germline V CDR1 and CDR2: GTSNPN, SVGIG (reference sequence). V was trimmed by 2 bases and J by 4 bases, leaving 16 bases between them. This CDR3 region has 15 residues. The CDR3 is CAWSRGPSRADTQYF. The CDR3, as DNA: TGTGCCTGGAGTCGAGGCCCCTCGAGGGCAGATACGCAGTATTTT.

The V call is TRBV28, the J call TRBJ1-4; 9 bases match TRBD1. The CDR3 is made up of 13 amino acids. The germline V gene encodes CDR1 MDHEN and CDR2 SYDVKM. After removal of 7 bases from V and 8 bases from J, the junction contained 5 bases not matched to a gene. The CDR3 here is CASNTGGQEKLFF. CDR3 coding DNA: TGTGCCAGCAACACAGGGGGCCAGGAAAAACTGTTTTTT.

The chain uses TRBV9 and TRBJ1-1, with D maybe TRBD1 (5 bases). V dropped 0 bases and J dropped 0 bases, with 15 bases sitting between them. Germline V gene data show CDR1 as SGDLS and CDR2 as YYNGEE. There are 17 residues in the CDR3. CDR3 sequence reads: CASSVGDSAWLNTEAFF. CDR3 DNA sequence: TGTGCCAGCAGCGTAGGTGACAGCGCCTGGTTGAACACTGAAGCTTTCTTT.

This clone was detected only a few times. V is TRBV28 and J is TRBJ2-7, with 7 bases identical to TRBD1. Trimming took 6 bases from V and 2 from J; bases not matched to a gene: 16. Germline V gene lookup returns CDR1 MDHEN and CDR2 SYDVKM. CDR3 length: 17 amino acids. The CDR3 spells CASSPTRQGVITYEQYF. CDR3 in DNA: TGTGCCAGCAGCCCAACGAGACAGGGCGTTATCACCTACGAGCAGTACTTC.

The CDR3 is CATSRGRGASGSGDTQYF. The CDR3 region has the DNA TGTGCCACCAGCAGAGGCCGCGGGGCTAGCGGGAGTGGCGATACGCAGTATTTT. The chain has TRBV15 and TRBJ2-3; 10 nucleotides agree with TRBD2. V was clipped by 1 base and J by 6 bases; unmatched bases: 13. The CDR3 has 18 residues. Germline V gives CDR1 LNHNV, CDR2 YYDKDF (reference sequence).

This rearrangement joins TRBV19 to TRBJ2-1, with 10 bases lining up with TRBD2. This CDR3 spans 18 amino acids. After removal of 3 bases from V and 5 bases from J, the junction contained 13 bases not matched to a gene. Looked up from germline, CDR1 is LNHDA and CDR2 is SQIVND (reference sequence). Written as DNA, the CDR3 is TGTGCCAGTAGTATCGAGGGAGGCCTAGCGGGAGTTCACAATGAGCAGTTCTTC. This codes for CASSIEGGLAGVHNEQFF.

The V gene is TRBV7-6, the J gene TRBJ2-1, with 10 bases fitting TRBD2. Germline V gene data show CDR1 as SGHVS and CDR2 as FNYEAQ. The CDR3 has 19 amino acids. J was trimmed by 7 bases and V by 1 base; bases with no gene match: 16. As DNA, the CDR3 is TGTGCCAGCAGCTTAGGCTATCGGGCTAGCGGGAGAATAGGGAATGAGCAGTTCTTC. The encoded protein is CASSLGYRASGRIGNEQFF.

V and J are TRBV5-1 and TRBJ2-6; D gene ambiguous. Trimming took 0 bases from V and 0 from J, leaving 7 bases between them. Germline V gene data show CDR1 as SGHRS and CDR2 as YFSETQ. The CDR3 covers 16 residues. CDR3 in amino acids: CASSLAVISGANVLTF. DNA of the CDR3: TGCGCCAGCAGCTTGGCGGTCATCTCTGGGGCCAACGTCCTGACTTTC.

The J gene is TRBJ1-2, the V gene TRBV19; 8 nucleotides agree with TRBD1. Germline CDR1 LNHDA, CDR2 SQIVND (reference sequence). The CDR3 runs 16 residues. The ends lost 3 bases at V and 6 bases at J; junction bases unmatched: 12. The CDR3 region has the DNA TGTGCCAGTAGTATCAATCGGCCAGGGGGCGAGGATGGCTACACCTTC. This translates into CASSINRPGGEDGYTF.

This chain joins TRBV7-6 and TRBJ2-3; D perhaps matches TRBD2 (5 bases). The CDR3 sequence is 15 residues long. Germline CDR1 and CDR2: SGHVS and FNYEAQ. V lost 3 bases, J lost 0 bases, and 10 bases lay in between. In nucleotides, the CDR3 is TGTGCCAGCAGCTTTACCGGACTGAGCACAGATACGCAGTATTTT. Protein product: CASSFTGLSTDTQYF.

The J gene is TRBJ1-1, the V gene TRBV4-1, with 7 positions matching TRBD1. This CDR3 has 16 residues. J gave up 0 bases and V 3 bases, and 7 bases lay outside the gene matches. Per germline, CDR1 MGHRA and CDR2 YSYEKL. The CDR3 sequence: CASSHQGGLMNTEAFF. The DNA for the CDR3 is TGCGCCAGCAGCCATCAGGGGGGCCTCATGAACACTGAAGCTTTCTTT.

The V gene is TRBV5-4, the J gene TRBJ2-3; 8 nucleotides line up with TRBD1. This CDR3 is built from 14 residues. The V segment lost 9 bases and the J segment 0 bases; nucleotides outside the gene matches: 6. Germline V gene data show CDR1 as SGHNT and CDR2 as YYREEE (reference sequence). CDR3 residues: CATDRDRSTDTQYF. As DNA, the CDR3 is TGTGCCACCGACCGGGACAGGAGCACAGATACGCAGTATTTT.

CDR3 protein: CASSLGGQLGTEAFF. The DNA for the CDR3 is TGCGCCAGCAGCCTGGGGGGACAGTTGGGCACTGAAGCTTTCTTT. The gene calls are TRBV5-1 and TRBJ1-1, with 7 bases aligning to TRBD1. Trimming at V came to 4 bases and at J to 4 bases, leaving 10 bases not matched to a gene. This CDR3 has 15 residues. The germline gives CDR1 SGHRS, CDR2 YFSETQ.

The J gene is TRBJ1-4, the V gene TRBV6-5, with a possible D match to TRBD1 (6 bases). Germline V gene lookup returns CDR1 MNHEY and CDR2 SVGAGI. The V end lost 7 bases, the J end lost 7 bases, and 13 bases lay between the germline ends. The CDR3 contains 13 residues. CDR3 protein: CASIAGESEKLFF. CDR3 coding DNA: TGTGCCAGCATTGCAGGGGAGAGTGAAAAACTGTTTTTT.

This chain joins TRBV5-6 and TRBJ2-7; D remains ambiguous. The V and J ends lost 6 bases and 0 bases respectively, with 10 bases between them. This CDR3 region has 13 residues. Germline CDR1 and CDR2: SGHDT and YYEEEE. Here the CDR3 reads CASKSRSSYEQYF. The DNA for the CDR3 is TGTGCCAGCAAGAGTCGGAGCTCCTACGAGCAGTACTTC. Supplemented by reference TRBV5-6 and TRBJ2-7, the full variable domain reads DAGVTQSPTHLIKTRGQQVTLRCSPKSGHDTVSWYQQALGQGPQFIFQYYEEEERQRGNFPDRFSGHQFPNYSSELNVNALLLGDSALYLCASKSRSSYEQYFGPGTRLTVT.

This clone was recorded once. The chain carries TRBV27 and TRBJ1-1; D is undetermined. This CDR3 comprises 12 residues. Germline V lookup: CDR1 MNHEY, CDR2 SMNVEV (reference sequence). V lost 9 bases, J lost 5 bases, and 13 bases lay in between. As DNA, the CDR3 is TGTGCCAGGATCGGAGTTAGGACTGAAGCTTTCTTT. Translated, it gives CARIGVRTEAFF.

J is TRBJ1-1 and V is TRBV28, with 7 bases lining up with TRBD1. The length of the CDR3 is 16 residues. CDR1 and CDR2 (germline): MDHEN, SYDVKM. J lost 4 bases, V lost 5 bases, and 13 bases had no gene match. The CDR3 DNA is TGTGCCAGCAGTCCGGAGTGGACAGGAGCTGGCACTGAAGCTTTCTTT. It encodes CASSPEWTGAGTEAFF.

This chain links TRBV2 with TRBJ1-1; the D gene is possibly TRBD1 (6 bases). Germline V gives CDR1 SNHLY, CDR2 FYNNEI. The V gene lost 3 bases and the J gene lost 4 bases, with 12 bases spanning the gap. The CDR3 spans 14 residues. CDR3 sequence (DNA): TGTGCCAGCAGTGAGAACAGGGTGGGCACTGAAGCTTTCTTT. This translates into CASSENRVGTEAFF.

This chain uses TRBV7-9 with TRBJ1-1, with 8 bases matching TRBD1. The CDR3 consists of 15 residues. V was clipped by 5 bases and J by 8 bases; unmatched bases: 13. The germline gives CDR1 SEHNR, CDR2 FQNEAQ (reference sequence). The CDR3, as DNA: TGTGCCAGCAGCCCAACGCCAGGGGGCGGTCGAGAAGCTTTCTTT. Translated, it gives CASSPTPGGGREAFF.

This clone was counted once. The chain combines TRBV4-1 with TRBJ1-2, with D unresolved. This CDR3 comprises 13 residues. The ends were cut back, 2 bases at V and 7 bases at J, with 11 bases in the middle. Germline V gives CDR1 MGHRA, CDR2 YSYEKL. The CDR3 loop is CASSQTPVAGYTF. DNA for the CDR3: TGCGCCAGCAGCCAAACTCCTGTAGCTGGCTACACCTTC.

The V gene is TRBV5-4, the J gene TRBJ1-1; D is perhaps TRBD1 (6 bases). Trimming stripped 4 bases from V and 6 bases from J, with 19 bases between. The CDR3 sequence is 15 residues long. In germline, CDR1 is SGHNT, CDR2 YYREEE (reference sequence). The CDR3 region is CASSAEALGQPEAFF. Here the CDR3 DNA reads TGTGCCAGCAGCGCTGAGGCTCTTGGACAGCCTGAAGCTTTCTTT.

The rearrangement joins TRBV5-4 to TRBJ2-2, with 8 bases lining up with TRBD1. Germline CDR1 reads SGHNT; CDR2 reads YYREEE (reference sequence). After removal of 5 bases from V and 6 bases from J, the junction contained 6 bases not matched to a gene. There are 14 residues in the CDR3. The CDR3 DNA sequence: TGTGCCAGCAGTCCGGACAGGGCTGCCGGGGAGCTGTTTTTT. Translated: CASSPDRAAGELFF.